The 23 T cell receptor delta chains presented below share a single source sample, sequenced in a study of DNA immune sequencing with unique molecular identifiers. Genomic DNA underwent 32-plex PCR targeting all 8 TRDV and 4 TRDJ genes. A 12-nucleotide UMI was added during approximately 3 barcoding PCR cycles before adapter PCR. TCRdb ran CATT on the multiplex PCR reads. The sample shows 2,300 or so delta-chain clones, under 9.5% of them seen only once. Sequencing was done on a sample of gamma-delta T cells enriched from blood buffy coat, or unenriched PBMCs (not recorded which). These receptors were taken from a human donor in good health.

CDR3 coding DNA: TGTGCTCTTGGGGAACCTCCCGACTGGGGGATAGTTTCGTGGACAGCACAACTCTTCTTT. Translated, it gives CALGEPPDWGIVSWTAQLFF. No V gene was called, though TRDJ2 was called as the J gene; TRDD3, as called in the table, went unchecked against the DNA. The CDR3 extends over 20 amino acids.

Of note for this clone: The protein TCRdb lists belongs to a much larger clone and differs from this DNA's translation at residue 16, which points to a read error; the protein shown is made from the DNA. The chain carries TRDV2 and TRDJ3; D possibly corresponds to TRDD3 (5 bases). Germline-derived CDR1 and CDR2 are GEAIGNYY and EKD. This CDR3 has 19 residues. The CDR3 region has the DNA TGTGCCTGTGACCAAATCAAGGAGGAGCCCTCCTGGGACACCCGAAAGATGTTTTTC. Translated: CACDQIKEEPSWDTRKMFF.

About this clone itself: The same CDR3 arises from other DNA sequences in this sample as well. The CDR3 bases are TGTGCTCTTGGGGAACTACGGCCCCCTACCAAAAAGAACTGGGGGATACGAATCGGACTCATCTTT. This translates into CALGELRPPTKKNWGIRIGLIF. The genes are TRDV1 and TRDJ1; 13 bases align to TRDD3. Assignment of the J gene here rests on matching the DNA to germline, because TCRdb gives none. Germline values: CDR1 TSWWSYY, CDR2 QGS. The CDR3 totals 22 residues. The J segment lost 10 bases and the V segment lost 0 bases, leaving 26 bases of the junction unmatched.

Comments on this clone: The TCRdb record carries a much larger clone's protein, which differs from this DNA's translation at residue 10; a read error is the likely cause, and the protein listed here is the DNA translation. V is TRDV2 and J is TRDJ3; 13 bases are a match to TRDD3. V dropped 2 bases and J dropped 4; count of bases not matched to a gene: 10. This CDR3 contains 20 residues. Germline loops: CDR1 GEAIGNYY, CDR2 EKD. This CDR3 reads CACDMTGGYVVGWDTRQMFF. The DNA of the CDR3 is TGTGCCTGTGACATGACTGGGGGATACGTAGTGGGATGGGACACCCGACAGATGTTTTTC.

Of note for this clone: Only one base separates this from a far larger clonotype, so it likely reflects a read error. Different DNA sequences within this sample yield the same CDR3. The V and J genes are TRDV2 and TRDJ1; 13 bases match TRDD3. Per germline, CDR1 GEAIGNYY and CDR2 EKD. The CDR3 runs 20 residues. Written as DNA, the CDR3 is TGTGCTTGTGACACCGTCGCTACTGGGGGATACGGAGGGTACACCGATAAACTCATCTTT. It is translated as CACDTVATGGYGGYTDKLIF.

Regarding this clone: The likely explanation is a read error, given a far larger clone one base away. Other nucleotide sequences from this sample produce the same CDR3. The chain joins TRDV2 to TRDJ1; D is uncertain. Germline V gene sequence: CDR1 GEAIGNYY, CDR2 EKD. V was trimmed by 0 bases and J by 1 base, leaving 11 bases between them. CDR3 length: 15 residues. CDR3 in amino acids: CACDTVGGRTDKLIF. CDR3 DNA sequence: TGTGCCTGTGACACCGTCGGAGGTCGCACCGATAAACTCATCTTT.

This clone was seen a few times. The chain combines TRAV29/DV5 with TRDJ1; TRDD3 matches at 12 bases. Because TCRdb records no J gene, it was assigned here through a match of the DNA to germline. V was pared by 1 base and J by 2 bases, with 15 bases of the junction left unmatched. Germline V gene data show CDR1 as NSMFDY and CDR2 as ISSIKDK. CDR3 length: 19 amino acids. In DNA, the CDR3 is TGTGCAGCAAGCTCTCCACCCGAGTACTGGGGGATACTGACCGATAAACTCATCTTT. As protein: CAASSPPEYWGILTDKLIF.

The table lists this clone with a few counts. A far bigger clonotype differs at one base, so this is likely a read error. This same CDR3 is encoded by further DNA sequences in the sample. This chain connects TRDV2 to TRDJ1; D call uncertain. CDR3 length: 14 amino acids. CDR1 and CDR2 from the germline V gene are GEAIGNYY and EKD. CDR3: CACDTVALPDKLIF. CDR3 DNA sequence: TGTGCCTGTGACACCGTCGCGCTACCCGACAAACTCATCTTT.

Concerning this clone: A far larger clone is a single base away, which makes a read error likely. The sample has other DNA sequences that encode this CDR3 too. The chain employs TRDV2 and TRDJ1; TRDD3 agrees at 9 bases. The CDR3 runs to 17 residues. Trimming at V came to 2 bases and at J to 0 bases, leaving 9 bases not matched to a gene. CDR1 and CDR2 (germline): GEAIGNYY, EKD. For the CDR3, the DNA is TGTGCCTGTGACAAACTGGGGGACCCCCCTTACACCGATAAACTCATCTTT. Its protein product is CACDKLGDPPYTDKLIF.

Concerning this clone: This may stem from a read error, because a much larger clone lies one nucleotide away. This chain joins TRAV38-2/DV8 and TRDJ1, with no clear D. There are 17 residues in the CDR3. Germline loops: CDR1 TSESDYY, CDR2 QEAYKQQN. The V gene lost 7 bases and the J gene lost 4 bases, with 26 bases spanning the gap. The CDR3: CAYVLYDRAEDIDKLIF. For the CDR3, the DNA is TGTGCTTATGTCCTCTACGATAGAGCGGAGGACATCGATAAACTCATCTTT.

In this sample, this clone turned up many times. The chain links TRDV3 to TRDJ1, with 9 bases matching TRDD3. With 3 bases clipped from V and 0 bases from J, the junction kept 20 bases outside the gene matches. The CDR3 runs 19 residues. Per the germline V gene, CDR1 is TVYSNPD and CDR2 is GDNSRS (reference sequence). Here the CDR3 reads CAFPGRSRGYGRYTDKLIF. DNA for the CDR3: TGTGCCTTCCCAGGGCGTAGTAGGGGATACGGCAGGTACACCGATAAACTCATCTTT.

Comments on this clone: The protein TCRdb gives is from a much larger clone and does not agree with this DNA's translation at residue 5, likely a read error; the protein shown here comes from the DNA. This chain links TRDV2 with TRDJ3, with D unresolved. The germline gives CDR1 GEAIGNYY, CDR2 EKD. The ends were cut back, 3 bases at V and 0 bases at J, with 11 bases in the middle. The CDR3 loop spans 17 amino acids. The CDR3 reads CACDASPPSWDTRQMFF. In nucleotides, the CDR3 is TGTGCCTGTGACGCATCGCCCCCCTCCTGGGACACCCGACAGATGTTTTTC.

This chain connects TRDV1 to TRDJ1, with D perhaps matching TRDD2 or TRDD3 (6 bases each). Germline V gene sequence: CDR1 TSWWSYY, CDR2 QGS. V shed 0 bases and J shed 1 base, with 27 bases lying between them. The CDR3 contains 21 residues. CDR3 loop: CALGELGLPTVYWEPTDKLIF. CDR3 nucleotide sequence: TGTGCTCTTGGGGAACTGGGCCTTCCCACCGTGTACTGGGAACCCACCGATAAACTCATCTTT.

Comment on this clone: The protein in TCRdb stems from a much larger clone and differs at residue 12 from this DNA's translation, likely a read error; here the protein is translated from the DNA. No call was made for the V gene; the J gene is TRDJ3; the table's TRDD3 call for D was not verified on the DNA. The CDR3 is 19 amino acids. The DNA of the CDR3 is TGTGCCTGTGACACCGCCGGGGGGGCTAGCTCCTCGGACACCCGACAGATGTTTTTC. Its protein product is CACDTAGGASSSDTRQMFF.

As for this clone: A clone one base away is much larger, so this may be a read error. The identical CDR3 is also encoded by other nucleotide sequences in the sample. The chain has TRDV2 and TRDJ1; 11 nucleotides line up with TRDD3. Germline V CDR1 and CDR2: GEAIGNYY, EKD. This CDR3 has 17 residues. CDR3 nucleotides: TGTGCTTGTGACACACTGGGGGATAACCTCGCCACCGATAAACTCATCTTT. Residues: CACDTLGDNLATDKLIF.

The V gene corresponds to TRDV1; no J gene was called; TRDD3 is the table's D call, not checked against the DNA. Germline CDR1 reads TSWWSYY; CDR2 reads QGS. The CDR3 runs to 23 residues. Written as DNA, the CDR3 is TGTGCTCTTGGGGAACCCCCCGAAACTAACCAAGCCGAAGCCTGGGGCACCCCCCCGGGGCTCATCTTT. Residues: CALGEPPETNQAEAWGTPPGLIF.

This clone has at least ten counts. CDR3 bases: TGTGCCTGTGACACCGTACTGGGGGACCGAACGTACACCGATAAACTCATCTTT. It is translated as CACDTVLGDRTYTDKLIF. The chain recombines TRDV2 with TRDJ1; 9 positions match TRDD3. The CDR3 spans 18 residues. The trim removed 0 bases at V and 0 bases at J, leaving 10 bases unmatched. The germline CDR1 and CDR2 sequences are GEAIGNYY and EKD.

About this clone itself: The DNA is omitted, as the CDR3 cannot be located on it reliably, and the CDR3 follows TCRdb's listing. The J gene went uncalled, whereas the V gene is TRDV1; the table's D call of TRDD3 was not tested on the DNA. The CDR3 extends over 16 residues, inclusive of both ends. CDR1 is TSWWSYY and CDR2 is QGS in the germline V gene. The CDR3 sequence: CALGIWDWGIKGKLIF.

Regarding this clone: TCRdb's protein, taken from a much larger clone, differs from this DNA's translation at residue 13, likely owing to a read error; the protein displayed comes from the DNA. The rearrangement uses TRDV3 and TRDJ1; 9 nucleotides align to TRDD3. The CDR3 consists of 16 residues. Germline loops: CDR1 TVYSNPD, CDR2 GDNSRS (reference sequence). CDR3: CALPRTGGDTTDILIF. CDR3 DNA: TGTGCCCTCCCCAGAACTGGGGGAGATACCACCGATATACTCATCTTT.

This clone was counted between two and nine times. This sequence is one base from a far larger clone and is likely a read error. Additional DNA sequences in this sample encode the identical CDR3. The chain links TRDV2 to TRDJ1; 10 bases agree with TRDD3. V was clipped by 1 base and J by 4 bases; unmatched bases: 5. The length of the CDR3 is 15 residues. CDR1 and CDR2 (germline): GEAIGNYY, EKD. The CDR3 nucleotides read TGTGCCTGTGACACGCTGGGGGATAGGGACGATAAACTCATCTTT. It translates to CACDTLGDRDDKLIF.

To note about this clone: TCRdb attributes to this sequence the protein of a much larger clone, which differs from the DNA translation at residue 3; a read error is likely, and the protein displayed is translated from the DNA. The rearrangement joins TRDV2 to TRDJ1, with 9 bases aligning to TRDD3. The CDR3 runs to 18 residues. Germline-derived CDR1 and CDR2 are GEAIGNYY and EKD. The CDR3 here is CAYDTVGPTGGLIDKLIF. CDR3 in DNA: TGTGCCTATGACACCGTAGGCCCTACTGGGGGACTGATCGATAAACTCATCTTT.

This clone was counted only a few times. It differs at one base from a far larger clone, so likely a read error. Other DNA sequences within the sample encode an identical CDR3. The rearrangement joins TRDV2 to TRDJ3; TRDD3 agrees at 7 bases. This CDR3 region has 18 residues. From germline, CDR1 is GEAIGNYY and CDR2 EKD. The CDR3 sequence is CACDKILGSSWDTRQMFF. For the CDR3, the DNA is TGTGCCTGTGACAAAATACTGGGGAGCTCCTGGGACACCCGCCAGATGTTTTTC.

This clone was seen ten or more times. The chain combines TRDV2 with TRDJ1; possible D gene TRDD3, 6 bases. This CDR3 spans 17 amino acids. CDR1 and CDR2 (germline): GEAIGNYY, EKD. The V and J ends lost 0 bases and 0 bases respectively, with 16 bases between them. This chain's CDR3 is CACDTRGRPQYTDKLIF. CDR3 nucleotides: TGTGCCTGTGACACCCGGGGGAGGCCTCAGTACACCGATAAACTCATCTTT.